The 8 T cell receptor beta chains below were found in one sample sequenced in a study of cytomegalovirus exposure and HLA in healthy donors. Researchers ran the PCR with 60 Vbeta and 13 Jbeta primers. Clones were sequenced by immunoSEQ multiplex PCR, and TCRdb holds only the in-frame ones, with some missing. The sample shows approximately 130,000 clones, approximately 80% of them seen only once. The sequenced material came from PBMCs. Every receptor here comes from a girl aged 2 to 10 in good health and CMV-seronegative.

The V call is TRBV2, the J call TRBJ2-2; no definite D call. CDR3 length equals 11 residues. The V gene's germline CDR1 is SNHLY and CDR2 FYNNEI. The CDR3 DNA reads TGTGTGGTAGCGAACACCGGGGAGCTGTTTTTT. It translates to CVVANTGELFF.

The V and J genes are TRBV30 and TRBJ1-6; 10 bases agree with TRBD1. CDR1 and CDR2 (germline): GTSNPN, SVGIG (reference sequence). J was trimmed by 10 bases and V by 2 bases; bases with no gene match: 11. The CDR3 has 16 amino acids. The CDR3 DNA reads as TGTGCCTGGAGTACGCCCGGGACAGGGGCTCGCTCACCCCTCCACTTT. Residues: CAWSTPGTGARSPLHF.

The rearrangement links TRBV4-1 to TRBJ1-3; D is ambiguous. V gave up 3 bases and J gave up 0 bases, with 9 bases separating them. Germline V gene sequence: CDR1 MGHRA, CDR2 YSYEKL. There are 15 residues in the CDR3. DNA for the CDR3: TGCGCCAGCAGCCATCCGCCGAGCTCTGGAAACACCATATATTTT. This translates into CASSHPPSSGNTIYF.

The chain recombines TRBV30 with TRBJ2-7, with TRBD1 identical over 9 bases. This CDR3 comprises 14 residues. The ends lost 6 bases at V and 7 bases at J; junction bases unmatched: 13. Germline-derived CDR1 and CDR2 are GTSNPN and SVGIG (reference sequence). The CDR3 loop is CACNSGQGQGEQYF. CDR3 sequence (DNA): TGTGCCTGTAACTCGGGACAGGGCCAGGGAGAGCAGTACTTC.

V gene TRBV4-1 combines with J gene TRBJ1-3; possible D gene TRBD1, 5 bases. Trimming shortened V by 4 bases and J by 0 bases, and 10 bases separated the two germline ends. The CDR3 totals 15 residues. In germline, CDR1 is MGHRA, CDR2 YSYEKL. CDR3 sequence (DNA): TGCGCCAGCAGCCGGGAGGGACGCTCTGGAAACACCATATATTTT. It yields the protein CASSREGRSGNTIYF.

The gene calls are TRBV5-1 and TRBJ2-5; TRBD2 matches 7 bases. TRBJ2-7 explains the end of the DNA better; the J call may be wrong. Germline lookup yields CDR1 SGHRS and CDR2 YFSETQ. This CDR3 contains 13 residues. For the CDR3, the DNA is TGCGCCAGCAGCTTCCTAACTAGCGACGAGCAGTACTTC. Amino acid sequence: CASSFLTSDEQYF.

The chain has TRBV2 and TRBJ1-1; TRBD1 matches 10 bases. Trimming removed 7 bases from V and 4 bases from J; junction bases left unmatched: 9. Germline V gene data show CDR1 as SNHLY and CDR2 as FYNNEI. There are 15 residues in the CDR3. CDR3 nucleotide sequence: TGTGCCAGCACCACTCCGACAGGGGGCGGCACTGAAGCTTTCTTT. Translation: CASTTPTGGGTEAFF.

The rearrangement uses TRBV27 and TRBJ1-2; 7 positions match TRBD1. CDR1 is MNHEY, CDR2 SMNVEV, per germline (reference sequence). The CDR3 covers 14 residues. V was clipped by 5 bases and J by 4 bases; unmatched bases: 7. For the CDR3, the DNA is TGTGCCAGCAGTCCGGGACAGACCAGCTATGGCTACACCTTC. This codes for CASSPGQTSYGYTF.